The rows below give T cell receptor beta chains drawn from one sample of a study of control samples from healthy donors and cancer patients. The repertoire was sequenced with immunoSEQ multiplex PCR; TCRdb's copy has only in-frame clones and lacks some. This repertoire shows around 130,000 clones, around nine tenths found once; its top ten account for 6% to 9.5%. The sequencing sample was made of PBMCs. The origin of the receptors is a man in his fifties or sixties with head and neck cancer. Each CDR3 is given with its conserved first and last residue. The D gene is left open where the match is weak. Part of the rows lack a size; the others show once, few, many or a class for expanded clones.

V gene: TRBV14; clone size: -; J gene: TRBJ1-2; D gene: -; CDR3 protein: CASSQDRFNYGYTF; CDR3 DNA: TGTGCCAGCAGCCAAGACAGGTTCAACTATGGCTACACCTTC
V gene: TRBV5-1; clone size: -; J gene: TRBJ2-5; D gene: TRBD2; CDR3 protein: CASSDWTSGGETQYF; CDR3 DNA: TGCGCCAGCAGCGACTGGACTAGCGGGGGGGAGACCCAGTACTTC
V gene: TRBV7-6; clone size: -; J gene: TRBJ2-3; D gene: -; CDR3 protein: CASSLGDLDTQYF; CDR3 DNA: TGTGCCAGCAGCTTAGGGGATCTGGATACGCAGTATTTT
V gene: TRBV7-3; clone size: once; J gene: TRBJ1-2; D gene: -; CDR3 protein: CASSLAGDYGYTF; CDR3 DNA: TGTGCCAGCAGCTTGGCAGGGGACTATGGCTACACCTTC
V gene: TRBV10-2; clone size: -; J gene: TRBJ2-7; D gene: TRBD2; CDR3 protein: CASSFGGASYEQYF; CDR3 DNA: TGCGCCAGCAGCTTCGGGGGGGCCTCCTACGAGCAGTACTTC
V gene: TRBV9; clone size: -; J gene: TRBJ1-5; D gene: -; CDR3 protein: CASSVGNRVDQPQHF; CDR3 DNA: TGTGCCAGCAGCGTAGGTAACAGGGTTGATCAGCCCCAGCATTTT
V gene: TRBV4-2; clone size: -; J gene: TRBJ2-5; D gene: TRBD2; CDR3 protein: CASSQDPGGAEAETQYF; CDR3 DNA: TGTGCCAGCAGCCAAGATCCGGGGGGGGCAGAGGCGGAGACCCAGTACTTC
V gene: TRBV5-1; clone size: -; J gene: TRBJ2-5; D gene: -; CDR3 protein: CASRRNQGPGAQETQYF; CDR3 DNA: TGCGCCAGCAGACGAAACCAAGGTCCGGGGGCTCAAGAGACCCAGTACTTC
V gene: TRBV6-4; clone size: -; J gene: TRBJ2-3; D gene: -; CDR3 protein: CASSALAGARTDTQYF; CDR3 DNA: TGTGCCAGCAGTGCGCTGGCGGGGGCCCGCACAGATACGCAGTATTTT
V gene: TRBV5-1; clone size: -; J gene: TRBJ2-5; D gene: -; CDR3 protein: CASSLEAGTQYF; CDR3 DNA: TGCGCCAGCAGCCTAGAGGCTGGGACCCAGTACTTC
V gene: TRBV19; clone size: -; J gene: TRBJ1-5; D gene: -; CDR3 protein: CASRDTHGSGGPQHF; CDR3 DNA: TGTGCCAGCCGCGATACCCACGGGAGTGGAGGGCCCCAGCATTTT
V gene: TRBV14; clone size: -; J gene: TRBJ2-1; D gene: -; CDR3 protein: CASSQDFGSLSYNEQFF; CDR3 DNA: TGTGCCAGCAGCCAAGATTTTGGGTCCCTCTCCTACAATGAGCAGTTCTTC
V gene: TRBV7-9; clone size: -; J gene: TRBJ2-7; D gene: -; CDR3 protein: CASSLGWNEQYF; CDR3 DNA: TGTGCCAGCAGCTTAGGATGGAACGAGCAGTACTTC
V gene: TRBV27; clone size: -; J gene: TRBJ1-5; D gene: TRBD1; CDR3 protein: CASSSTGGGQPQHF; CDR3 DNA: TGTGCCAGCAGTTCGACAGGGGGCGGTCAGCCCCAGCATTTT
V gene: TRBV4-2; clone size: -; J gene: TRBJ1-6; D gene: -; CDR3 protein: CASSTGQKSSYNSPLHF; CDR3 DNA: TGTGCCAGCAGTACTGGACAGAAGAGCTCCTATAATTCACCCCTCCACTTT
V gene: TRBV4-2; clone size: -; J gene: TRBJ1-6; D gene: -; CDR3 protein: CASSQDNVKSSYNSPLHF; CDR3 DNA: TGTGCCAGCAGCCAAGATAACGTGAAAAGCTCCTATAATTCACCCCTCCACTTT
V gene: TRBV5-5; clone size: -; J gene: TRBJ2-2; D gene: -; CDR3 protein: CASSLGQGNTGELFF; CDR3 DNA: TGTGCCAGCAGCTTGGGGCAGGGAAACACCGGGGAGCTGTTTTTT
V gene: TRBV18; clone size: -; J gene: TRBJ2-1; D gene: -; CDR3 protein: CASSAPGGDSYNEQFF; CDR3 DNA: TGTGCCAGCTCAGCCCCAGGGGGGGACTCCTACAATGAGCAGTTCTTC
V gene: TRBV11-2; clone size: -; J gene: TRBJ2-3; D gene: -; CDR3 protein: CASSLNLQSKGSTDTQYF; CDR3 DNA: TGTGCCAGCAGCTTAAACCTCCAGAGTAAGGGATCCACAGATACGCAGTATTTT
V gene: TRBV28; clone size: -; J gene: TRBJ2-2; D gene: TRBD1; CDR3 protein: CASSWAGTGGTGELFF; CDR3 DNA: TGTGCCAGCAGTTGGGCCGGGACAGGGGGAACCGGGGAGCTGTTTTTT